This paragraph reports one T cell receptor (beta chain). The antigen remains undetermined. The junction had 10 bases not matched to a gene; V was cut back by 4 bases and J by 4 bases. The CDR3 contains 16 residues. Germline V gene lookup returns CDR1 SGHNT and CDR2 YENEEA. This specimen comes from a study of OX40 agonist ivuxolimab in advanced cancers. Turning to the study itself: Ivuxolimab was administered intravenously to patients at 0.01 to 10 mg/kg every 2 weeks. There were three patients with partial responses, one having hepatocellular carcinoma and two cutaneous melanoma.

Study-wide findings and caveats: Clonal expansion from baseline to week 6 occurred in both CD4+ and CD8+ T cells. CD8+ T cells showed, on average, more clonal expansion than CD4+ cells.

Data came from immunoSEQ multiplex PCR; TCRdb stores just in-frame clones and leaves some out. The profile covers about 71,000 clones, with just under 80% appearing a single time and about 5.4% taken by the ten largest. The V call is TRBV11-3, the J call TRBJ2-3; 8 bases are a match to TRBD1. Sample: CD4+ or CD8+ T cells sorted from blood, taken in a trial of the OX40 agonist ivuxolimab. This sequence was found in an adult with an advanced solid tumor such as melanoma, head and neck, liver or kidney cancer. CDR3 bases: TGTGCCAGCAGCTCCCAGACAGGGGCCGTTCCAGATACGCAGTATTTT. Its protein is CASSSQTGAVPDTQYF.